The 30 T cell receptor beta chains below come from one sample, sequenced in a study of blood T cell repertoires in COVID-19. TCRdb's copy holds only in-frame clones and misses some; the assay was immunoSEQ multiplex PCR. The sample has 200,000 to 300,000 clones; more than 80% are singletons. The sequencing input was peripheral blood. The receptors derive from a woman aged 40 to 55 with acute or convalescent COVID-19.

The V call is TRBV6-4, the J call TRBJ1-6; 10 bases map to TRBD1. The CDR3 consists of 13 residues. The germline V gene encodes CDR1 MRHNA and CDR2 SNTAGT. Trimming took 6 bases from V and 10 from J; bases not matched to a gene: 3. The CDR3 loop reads CASSRDRGSPLHF. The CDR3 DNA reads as TGTGCCAGCAGCCGGGACAGGGGATCACCCCTCCACTTT.

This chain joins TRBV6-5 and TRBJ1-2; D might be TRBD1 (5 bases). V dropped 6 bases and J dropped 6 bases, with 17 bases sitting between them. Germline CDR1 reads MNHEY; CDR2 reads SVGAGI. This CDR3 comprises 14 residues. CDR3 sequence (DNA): TGTGCCAGCAGCTTTAGCGGGGGTAGCGATGGCTACACCTTC. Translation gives CASSFSGGSDGYTF.

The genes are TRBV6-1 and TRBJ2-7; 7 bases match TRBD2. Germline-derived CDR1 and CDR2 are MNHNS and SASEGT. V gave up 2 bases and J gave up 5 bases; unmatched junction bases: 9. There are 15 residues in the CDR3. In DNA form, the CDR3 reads TGTGCCAGCAGTGAACAACCGGGACTATCAAACGAGCAGTACGTC. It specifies CASSEQPGLSNEQYV.

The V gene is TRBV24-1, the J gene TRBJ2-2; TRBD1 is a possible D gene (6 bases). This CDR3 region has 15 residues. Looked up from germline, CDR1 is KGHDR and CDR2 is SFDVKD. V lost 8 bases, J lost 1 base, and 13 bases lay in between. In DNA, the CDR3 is TGTGCCACCACCAAGGACAGTTTGAACACCGGGGAGCTGTTTTTT. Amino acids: CATTKDSLNTGELFF.

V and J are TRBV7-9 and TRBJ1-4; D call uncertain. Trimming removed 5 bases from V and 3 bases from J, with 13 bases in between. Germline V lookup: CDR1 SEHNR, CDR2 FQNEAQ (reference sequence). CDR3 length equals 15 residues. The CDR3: CASSHDSSPNEKLFF. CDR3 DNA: TGTGCCAGCAGCCATGATAGCTCCCCTAATGAAAAACTGTTTTTT. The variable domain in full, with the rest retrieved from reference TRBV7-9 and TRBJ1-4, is DTGVSQNPRHKITKRGQNVTFRCDPISEHNRLYWYRQTLGQGPEFLTYFQNEAQLEKSRLLSDRFSAERPKGSFSTLEIQRTEQGDSAMYLCASSHDSSPNEKLFFGSGTQLSVL.

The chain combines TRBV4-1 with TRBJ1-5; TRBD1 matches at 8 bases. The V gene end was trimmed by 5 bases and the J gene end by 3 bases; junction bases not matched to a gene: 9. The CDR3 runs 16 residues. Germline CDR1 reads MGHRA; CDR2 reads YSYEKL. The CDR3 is CASSGQGALTNQPQHF. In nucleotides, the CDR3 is TGCGCCAGCAGCGGTCAGGGGGCGCTGACCAATCAGCCCCAGCATTTT.

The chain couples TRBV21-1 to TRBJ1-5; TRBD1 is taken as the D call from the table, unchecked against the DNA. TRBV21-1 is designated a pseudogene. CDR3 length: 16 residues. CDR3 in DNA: TGTGCCAGCAGCAAGGTGACAGGGGGGTTCAATCAGCCCCAGCATTTT. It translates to CASSKVTGGFNQPQHF.

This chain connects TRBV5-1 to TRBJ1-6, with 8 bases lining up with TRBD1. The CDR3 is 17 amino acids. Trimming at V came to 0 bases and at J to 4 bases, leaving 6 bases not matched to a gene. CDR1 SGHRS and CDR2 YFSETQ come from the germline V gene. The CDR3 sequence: CASSLAATGDYNSPLHF. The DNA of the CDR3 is TGCGCCAGCAGCTTGGCCGCGACAGGGGATTATAATTCACCCCTCCACTTT. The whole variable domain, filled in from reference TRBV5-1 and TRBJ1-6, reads KAGVTQTPRYLIKTRGQQVTLSCSPISGHRSVSWYQQTPGQGLQFLFEYFSETQRNKGNFPGRFSGRQFSNSRSEMNVSTLELGDSALYLCASSLAATGDYNSPLHFGNGTRLTVT.

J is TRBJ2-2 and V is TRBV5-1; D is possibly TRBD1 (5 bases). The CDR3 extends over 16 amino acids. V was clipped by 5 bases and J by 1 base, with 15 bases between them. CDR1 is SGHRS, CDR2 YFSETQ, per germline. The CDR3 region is CASRIPEQGNTGELFF. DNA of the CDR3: TGCGCCAGCAGGATACCCGAGCAGGGGAACACCGGGGAGCTGTTTTTT.

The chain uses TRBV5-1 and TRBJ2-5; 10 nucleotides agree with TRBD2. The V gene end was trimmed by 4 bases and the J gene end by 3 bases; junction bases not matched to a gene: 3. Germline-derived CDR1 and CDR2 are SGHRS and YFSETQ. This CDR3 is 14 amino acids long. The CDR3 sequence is CASSTSGVEETQYF. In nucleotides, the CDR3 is TGCGCCAGCAGCACTAGCGGGGTTGAAGAGACCCAGTACTTC.

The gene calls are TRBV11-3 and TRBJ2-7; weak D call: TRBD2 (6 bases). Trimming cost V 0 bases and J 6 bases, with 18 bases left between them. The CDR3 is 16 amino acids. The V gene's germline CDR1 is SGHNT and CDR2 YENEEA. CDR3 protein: CASSLDYGGVESEQYV. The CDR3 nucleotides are TGTGCCAGCAGCTTAGATTACGGCGGGGTAGAGTCCGAGCAGTACGTC.

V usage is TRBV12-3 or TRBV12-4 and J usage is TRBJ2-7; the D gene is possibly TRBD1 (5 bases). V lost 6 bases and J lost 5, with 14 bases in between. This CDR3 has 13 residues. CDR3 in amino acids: CASSRPGSHEQYV. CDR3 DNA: TGTGCCAGCAGCCGTCCAGGGTCCCACGAGCAGTACGTC.

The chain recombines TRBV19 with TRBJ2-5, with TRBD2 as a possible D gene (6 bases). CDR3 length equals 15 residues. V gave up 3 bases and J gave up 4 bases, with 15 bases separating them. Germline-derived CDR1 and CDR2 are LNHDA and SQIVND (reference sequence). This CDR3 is CASSMGSGGGETQYF. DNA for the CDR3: TGTGCCAGTAGTATGGGGTCCGGGGGTGGAGAGACCCAGTACTTC.

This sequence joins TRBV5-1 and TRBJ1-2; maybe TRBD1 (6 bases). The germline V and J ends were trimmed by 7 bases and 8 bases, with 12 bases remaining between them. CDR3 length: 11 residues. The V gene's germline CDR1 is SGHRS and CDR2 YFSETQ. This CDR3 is CASGGSHGYTF. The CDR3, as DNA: TGCGCCAGCGGGGGCAGTCACGGCTACACCTTC. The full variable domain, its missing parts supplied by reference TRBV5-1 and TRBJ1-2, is KAGVTQTPRYLIKTRGQQVTLSCSPISGHRSVSWYQQTPGQGLQFLFEYFSETQRNKGNFPGRFSGRQFSNSRSEMNVSTLELGDSALYLCASGGSHGYTFGSGTRLTVV.

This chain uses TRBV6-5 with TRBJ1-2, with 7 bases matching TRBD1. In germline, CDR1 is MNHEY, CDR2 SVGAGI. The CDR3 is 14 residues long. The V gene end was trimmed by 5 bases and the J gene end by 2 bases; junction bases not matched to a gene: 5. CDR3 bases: TGTGCCAGCAGTCTAACAGGGGTCAACTATGGCTACACCTTC. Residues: CASSLTGVNYGYTF.

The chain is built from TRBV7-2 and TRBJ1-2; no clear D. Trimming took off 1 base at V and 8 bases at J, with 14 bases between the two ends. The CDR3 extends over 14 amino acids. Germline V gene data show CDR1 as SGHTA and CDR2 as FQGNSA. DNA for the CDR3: TGTGCCAGCAGCTTAGGTGGTGAGCTTTACGGCTACACCTTC. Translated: CASSLGGELYGYTF.

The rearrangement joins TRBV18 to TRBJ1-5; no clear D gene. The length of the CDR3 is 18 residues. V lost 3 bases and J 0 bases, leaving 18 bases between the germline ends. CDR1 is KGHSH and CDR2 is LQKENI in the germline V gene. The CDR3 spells CASSPSGQPLYSNQPQHF. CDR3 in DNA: TGTGCCAGCTCACCTTCGGGTCAGCCGTTATATAGCAATCAGCCCCAGCATTTT.

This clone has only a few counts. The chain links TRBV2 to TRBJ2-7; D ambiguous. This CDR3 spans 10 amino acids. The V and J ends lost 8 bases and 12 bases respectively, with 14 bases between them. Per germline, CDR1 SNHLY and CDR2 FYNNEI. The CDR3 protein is CASRQPRWYV. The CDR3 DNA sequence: TGTGCCAGCCGTCAACCCAGGTGGTACGTC.

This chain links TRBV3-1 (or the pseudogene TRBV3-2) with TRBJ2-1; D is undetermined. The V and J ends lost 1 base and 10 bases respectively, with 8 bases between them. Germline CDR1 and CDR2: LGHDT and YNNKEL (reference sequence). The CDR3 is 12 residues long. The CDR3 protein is CASSQGSREQFF. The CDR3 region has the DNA TGTGCCAGCAGCCAAGGCTCGAGAGAGCAGTTCTTC.

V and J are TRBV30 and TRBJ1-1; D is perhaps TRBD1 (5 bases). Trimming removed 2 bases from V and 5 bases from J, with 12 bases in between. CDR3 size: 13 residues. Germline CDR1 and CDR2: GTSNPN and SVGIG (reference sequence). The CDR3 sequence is CAWSLRGPTEAFF. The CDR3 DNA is TGTGCCTGGAGTCTAAGGGGTCCTACTGAAGCTTTCTTT. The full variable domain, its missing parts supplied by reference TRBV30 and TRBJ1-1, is SQTIHQWPATLVQPVGSPLSLECTVEGTSNPNLYWYRQAAGRGLQLLFYSVGIGQISSEVPQNLSASRPQDRQFILSSKKLLLSDSGFYLCAWSLRGPTEAFFGQGTRLTVV.

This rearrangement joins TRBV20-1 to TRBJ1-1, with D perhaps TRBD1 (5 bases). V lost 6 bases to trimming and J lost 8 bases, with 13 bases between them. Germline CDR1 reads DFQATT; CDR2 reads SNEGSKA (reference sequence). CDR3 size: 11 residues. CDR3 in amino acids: CSALPGEEAFF. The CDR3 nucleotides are TGCAGTGCCCTACCGGGGGAGGAAGCTTTCTTT.

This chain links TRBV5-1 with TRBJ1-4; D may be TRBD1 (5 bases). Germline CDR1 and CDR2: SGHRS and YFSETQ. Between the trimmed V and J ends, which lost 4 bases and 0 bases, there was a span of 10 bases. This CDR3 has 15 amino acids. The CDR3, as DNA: TGCGCCAGCAGCAACCTACAGGCAACTAATGAAAAACTGTTTTTT. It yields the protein CASSNLQATNEKLFF.

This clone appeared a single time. The DNA for the CDR3 is TGTGCCAGCAGTTCTGAGGGGGCCGGCTCCTACAATGAGCAGTTCTTC. Translated: CASSSEGAGSYNEQFF. The chain combines TRBV27 with TRBJ2-1, with 7 nucleotides matching TRBD1. V gave up 4 bases and J gave up 0 bases; unmatched junction bases: 6. The germline gives CDR1 MNHEY, CDR2 SMNVEV (reference sequence). The CDR3 is 16 amino acids.

The CDR3 DNA sequence: TGCGCCAGCAGCCGAACTAGCGGGGGGGCAGATACGCAGTATTTT. Translated, it gives CASSRTSGGADTQYF. The rearrangement links TRBV4-1 to TRBJ2-3, with TRBD2 matching 13 bases. Trimming at V came to 4 bases and at J to 4 bases, leaving 2 bases not matched to a gene. The CDR3 is 15 residues long. Germline V lookup: CDR1 MGHRA, CDR2 YSYEKL.

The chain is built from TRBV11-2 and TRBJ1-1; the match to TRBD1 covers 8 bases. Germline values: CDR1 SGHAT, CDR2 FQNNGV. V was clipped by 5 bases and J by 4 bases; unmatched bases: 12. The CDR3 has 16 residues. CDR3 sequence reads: CASSSRNRGGSTEAFF. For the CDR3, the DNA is TGTGCCAGCAGCAGCCGAAACAGGGGGGGGAGCACTGAAGCTTTCTTT.

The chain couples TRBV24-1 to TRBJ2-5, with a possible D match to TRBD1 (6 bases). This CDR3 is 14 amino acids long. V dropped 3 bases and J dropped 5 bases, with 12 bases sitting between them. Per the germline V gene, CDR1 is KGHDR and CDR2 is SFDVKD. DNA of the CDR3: TGTGCCACCAGTGATCAACAGGGTGGCGAGACCCAGTACTTC. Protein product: CATSDQQGGETQYF.

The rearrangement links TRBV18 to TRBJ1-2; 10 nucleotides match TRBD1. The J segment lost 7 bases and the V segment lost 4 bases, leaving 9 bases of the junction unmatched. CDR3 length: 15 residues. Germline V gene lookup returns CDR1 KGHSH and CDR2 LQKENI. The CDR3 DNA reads TGTGCCAGCTCACAGGGACAGGGGAACTATGGTGGCTACACCTTC. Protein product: CASSQGQGNYGGYTF.

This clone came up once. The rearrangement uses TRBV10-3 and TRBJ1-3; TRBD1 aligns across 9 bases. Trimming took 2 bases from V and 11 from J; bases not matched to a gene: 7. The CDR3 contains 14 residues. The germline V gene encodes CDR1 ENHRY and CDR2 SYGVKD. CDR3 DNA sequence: TGTGCCATCAGTGAGAGGGACAGGGCCCGTTCCATATATTTT. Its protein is CAISERDRARSIYF.

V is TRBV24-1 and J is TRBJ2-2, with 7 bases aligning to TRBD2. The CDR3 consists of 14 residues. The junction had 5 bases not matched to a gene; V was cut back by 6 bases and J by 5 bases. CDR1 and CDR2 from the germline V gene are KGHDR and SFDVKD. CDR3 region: CATSPLGGTGELFF. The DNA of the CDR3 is TGTGCCACCAGTCCCTTGGGGGGGACCGGGGAGCTGTTTTTT.

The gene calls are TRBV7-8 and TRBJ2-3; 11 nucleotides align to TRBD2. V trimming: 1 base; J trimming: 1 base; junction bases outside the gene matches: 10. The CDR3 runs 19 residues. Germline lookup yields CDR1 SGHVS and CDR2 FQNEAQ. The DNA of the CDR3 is TGTGCCAGCAGCTTAGAGGTGGCCCTAGCGGGGGGCCGCACAGATACGCAGTATTTT. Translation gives CASSLEVALAGGRTDTQYF.